The 19 T cell receptor beta chains listed next were all sequenced from one sample in a study of blood T cell repertoires in COVID-19 (dated by TCRdb to 2018 to 2021). The library was produced with the immunoSEQ multiplex PCR assay. The table was pulled from immuneACCESS by TCRdb, which kept in-frame rearrangements only. Such tables lose some clones; where checked, under half of the loss comes from unresolved V genes, and the rest has no known cause. This sample holds 350,000 to 450,000 clones; around 88% were observed only once. 7.1% of the sample belongs to the ten largest clones. The sequencing sample was made of peripheral blood. All receptors derive from a woman aged 55-70 years with COVID-19, enrolled during active disease.

The chain couples TRBV6-2 or TRBV6-3 to TRBJ2-1, with 10 nucleotides matching TRBD2. CDR1 is MNHEY and CDR2 is SVGEGT in the germline V gene. This CDR3 spans 16 amino acids. The ends lost 5 bases at V and 5 bases at J; junction bases unmatched: 9. The CDR3 reads CASSNRPAGGNNEQFF. As DNA, the CDR3 is TGTGCCAGCAGTAACCGTCCAGCGGGGGGGAACAATGAGCAGTTCTTC.

Remarks on this clone: A junction end diverges from the germline sequence, so it may reflect a read error. Other DNA sequences within the sample encode an identical CDR3. The V call is TRBV4-1, the J call TRBJ1-2; D perhaps matches TRBD1 (6 bases). CDR3 length: 15 residues. Germline CDR1 MGHRA, CDR2 YSYEKL. The chain's CDR3 is CASSHRQASNYGYTF. In nucleotides, the CDR3 is TGCGCCAGCAGCCACCGACAGGCTTCGAACTATGGTTACACCTTC.

This rearrangement joins TRBV19 to TRBJ1-3; D may be TRBD1 (5 bases). Per the germline V gene, CDR1 is LNHDA and CDR2 is SQIVND (reference sequence). CDR3 size: 16 residues. Trimming removed 9 bases from V and 0 bases from J, with 18 bases in between. The CDR3 DNA is TGTGCCAGCACAAGGACATTACTCAACTCTGGAAACACCATATATTTT. It is translated as CASTRTLLNSGNTIYF.

The chain recombines TRBV9 with TRBJ1-2, with TRBD1 as a possible D gene (5 bases). The V end was cut by 5 bases, the J end by 5 bases, with 16 bases between. From germline, CDR1 is SGDLS and CDR2 YYNGEE. The CDR3 spans 14 residues. CDR3 amino acids: CASRWGRGGYGYTF. In nucleotides, the CDR3 is TGTGCCAGCAGGTGGGGAAGGGGTGGATATGGCTACACCTTC.

This clone has only one observation. J is TRBJ1-2 and V is TRBV19, with D possibly matching TRBD1 (6 bases). Germline lookup yields CDR1 LNHDA and CDR2 SQIVND (reference sequence). The V and J ends lost 5 bases and 7 bases respectively, with 11 bases between them. CDR3 length: 12 amino acids. CDR3 sequence: CASSYRVSGYTF. CDR3 in DNA: TGTGCCAGTAGTTACAGGGTCTCTGGCTACACCTTC.

The J gene is TRBJ1-6, the V gene TRBV5-6; the D gene is possibly TRBD1 (5 bases). V was trimmed by 3 bases and J by 7 bases, leaving 14 bases between them. Germline V gene lookup returns CDR1 SGHDT and CDR2 YYEEEE. The CDR3 contains 15 residues. Written as DNA, the CDR3 is TGTGCCAGCAGCTCGGGGGGGATGAGGAATTCACCCCTCCACTTT. Translation: CASSSGGMRNSPLHF.

The chain recombines TRBV13 with TRBJ2-1; 7 bases line up with TRBD1. The CDR3 is 14 residues long. V shed 4 bases and J 4 bases; nucleotides not matched to a gene: 4. CDR1 and CDR2 from the germline V gene are PRHDT and FYEKMQ (reference sequence). The CDR3 coding sequence is TGTGCCAGCAGCTCGACAGGGCCATACAATGAGCAGTTCTTC. Its translation is CASSSTGPYNEQFF.

This clone appeared once. This sequence joins TRBV11-2 and TRBJ1-6, with D unresolved. The CDR3 totals 16 residues. Germline assignment: CDR1 SGHAT and CDR2 FQNNGV. V lost 4 bases and J lost 10, with 20 bases in between. In DNA, the CDR3 is TGTGCCAGCAGCTACACGCGCGGGGTCAATTACTCACCCCTCCACTTT. Protein sequence: CASSYTRGVNYSPLHF.

The chain has TRBV4-2 and TRBJ2-3; D is possibly TRBD1 (6 bases). Germline CDR1 is LGHNA and CDR2 is YNFKEQ. Trimming left V 3 bases short and J 0 bases short, with 13 bases between. The CDR3 consists of 16 residues. This CDR3 reads CASSQGTMTSTDTQYF. CDR3 DNA sequence: TGTGCCAGCAGCCAGGGGACAATGACTAGCACAGATACGCAGTATTTT.

This rearrangement joins TRBV7-8 to TRBJ2-3, with 8 nucleotides matching TRBD2. V gave up 5 bases and J gave up 2 bases; unmatched junction bases: 12. CDR1 is SGHVS and CDR2 is FQNEAQ in the germline V gene. The CDR3 covers 17 residues. The CDR3 sequence is CASSPRGGSGTTDTQYF. In DNA, the CDR3 is TGTGCCAGCAGCCCGAGGGGGGGTAGCGGGACCACAGATACGCAGTATTTT.

This clone has a handful of counts. This chain joins TRBV10-3 and TRBJ1-4, with a tentative D call TRBD1 (6 bases). The CDR3 spans 15 residues. The V end lost 0 bases, the J end lost 8 bases, and 13 bases lay between the germline ends. CDR1 and CDR2 (germline): ENHRY, SYGVKD. The CDR3 region has the DNA TGTGCCATCAGTGAGTCCACAGGGAATGAGGAAAAACTGTTTTTT. Its translation: CAISESTGNEEKLFF.

This clone occurred once. The CDR3 reads CAIRKGMNTEAFF. The CDR3, as DNA: TGTGCCATCAGAAAGGGGATGAACACTGAAGCTTTCTTT. The rearrangement links TRBV10-3 to TRBJ1-1; a weak D match, TRBD1 (5 bases). Germline lookup yields CDR1 ENHRY and CDR2 SYGVKD. CDR3 length: 13 residues. The V end was cut by 6 bases, the J end by 0 bases, with 8 bases between.

This clone has just one count. The chain couples TRBV18 to TRBJ2-7; the D gene is possibly TRBD2 (6 bases). The CDR3 is made up of 16 amino acids. Germline loops: CDR1 KGHSH, CDR2 LQKENI. Trimming removed 3 bases at V and 5 bases at J, with 20 bases between. CDR3 region: CASSPPGQGGRNEQYF. CDR3 bases: TGTGCCAGCTCACCTCCAGGGCAGGGAGGCAGGAACGAGCAGTACTTC. Together with reference TRBV18 and TRBJ2-7, the CDR3 gives the full variable domain: NAGVMQNPRHLVRRRGQEARLRCSPMKGHSHVYWYRQLPEEGLKFMVYLQKENIIDESGMPKERFSAEFPKEGPSILRIQQVVRGDSAAYFCASSPPGQGGRNEQYFGPGTRLTVT.

The chain is built from TRBV4-3 and TRBJ1-1; a possible D gene is TRBD1 (6 bases). V was trimmed by 0 bases and J by 8 bases, leaving 13 bases between them. The germline CDR1 and CDR2 sequences are LGHNA and YSLEER. This CDR3 is 14 amino acids long. For the CDR3, the DNA is TGCGCCAGCAGCCAAGAGCACCAGGGGCCCGAAGCTTTCTTT. As protein: CASSQEHQGPEAFF.

A few counts support this clone. The rearrangement uses TRBV30 and TRBJ2-3, with 9 bases fitting TRBD2. Trimming removed 3 bases from V and 1 base from J; junction bases left unmatched: 26. The CDR3 consists of 22 residues. CDR1 GTSNPN and CDR2 SVGIG come from the germline V gene (reference sequence). The CDR3 DNA reads TGTGCCTGGAGGAAACCCTTAGGCGGGGTAGTATTTAGCGGGGGCCGCACAGATACGCAGTATTTT. The encoded protein is CAWRKPLGGVVFSGGRTDTQYF.

This clone was seen a few times. V is TRBV2 and J is TRBJ2-1; 8 bases align to TRBD2. The CDR3 contains 14 residues. V shed 10 bases and J 2 bases; nucleotides not matched to a gene: 7. CDR1 SNHLY and CDR2 FYNNEI come from the germline V gene. CDR3 amino acids: CANKRGSTYNEQFF. For the CDR3, the DNA is TGTGCCAACAAGCGGGGGTCTACCTACAATGAGCAGTTCTTC. The whole variable domain, remainder taken from reference TRBV2 and TRBJ2-1, is EPEVTQTPSHQVTQMGQEVILRCVPISNHLYFYWYRQILGQKVEFLVSFYNNEISEKSEIFDDQFSVERPDGSNFTLKIRSTKLEDSAMYFCANKRGSTYNEQFFGPGTRLTVL.

J is TRBJ2-7 and V is TRBV18; the D gene is possibly TRBD1 (6 bases). V lost 0 bases and J 3 bases, leaving 12 bases between the germline ends. The CDR3 totals 15 residues. CDR1 is KGHSH, CDR2 LQKENI, per germline. As DNA, the CDR3 is TGTGCCAGCTCACCACCCACAGGGAGTCGCTACGAGCAGTACTTC. Translating gives CASSPPTGSRYEQYF.

The chain is built from TRBV2 and TRBJ2-7; possibly TRBD1 for D (6 bases). This CDR3 comprises 13 residues. Trimming removed 1 base from V and 11 bases from J, with 15 bases in between. Germline V gene data show CDR1 as SNHLY and CDR2 as FYNNEI. CDR3 sequence reads: CASSEVDRAVKYF. The CDR3 DNA reads TGTGCCAGCAGTGAAGTGGACAGAGCCGTAAAGTACTTC.

V usage is TRBV5-1 and J usage is TRBJ1-6; tentatively, D is TRBD1 (6 bases). The CDR3 covers 17 residues. Germline-derived CDR1 and CDR2 are SGHRS and YFSETQ. The germline V and J ends were trimmed by 2 bases and 7 bases, with 19 bases remaining between them. The CDR3 sequence is CASSLQGPGLPNSPLHF. The CDR3 DNA reads as TGCGCCAGCAGCTTACAGGGCCCAGGCCTCCCAAATTCACCCCTCCACTTT.